This entry is about one T cell receptor (beta chain). Antigen unknown. This record comes from a study of T cells after yellow fever vaccination. Study-level information: It was SMART-Seq v4 Ultra Low Input that prepared the fractions with low cell numbers.

Production of TCR cDNA was by 5'RACE template switching, which also added a universal primer site and UMIs. TCRdb reprocessed the 5' RACE reads via MiXCR and lists one record per CDR3 protein. Among some 320,000 distinct CDR3 sequences listed, around 4.5% were seen once. Germline V CDR1 and CDR2: SGHTS, YDEGEE. V shed 7 bases and J 0 bases; nucleotides not matched to a gene: 4. This CDR3 has 14 residues. Regarding the study as a whole: One caveat is that FACS-sorted repertoires could contain abundant clonotypes contaminating from the bulk population.

This rearrangement joins TRBV5-8 to TRBJ2-3; 8 bases align to TRBD1. The sequence derives from a man younger than 30 who received the YFV17D yellow fever vaccine. The input for sequencing was PBMCs, taken 15 days after the yellow fever booster vaccination. The chain's CDR3 is CASATGGSTDTQYF. CDR3 in DNA: TGTGCCAGCGCTACAGGGGGTAGCACAGATACGCAGTATTTT.